This T cell receptor delta chain derives from a study of gamma-delta chains in newborns, infants, children. Study in general: Polyclonal expansion of innate γδ T cells after birth follows microbial exposure.

This clone was seen only a few times. Just one base apart from a much larger clone, this may be a read error. Germline V gene data show CDR1 as NSMFDY and CDR2 as ISSIKDK. The length of the CDR3 is 22 residues. TCRdb re-processed the reads via CATT. Of several thousand delta-chain clones in the sample, over 2% were seen once. Sequencing input: blood. The chain uses TRAV29/DV5 and TRDJ2, with 10 bases lining up with TRDD3. The TCR sequence derives from a child who was a newborn, infant or young child, either healthy, febrile or measles-vaccinated (not recorded which). The CDR3 sequence is CAASAKLSYPLGDHSLTARLFF. The CDR3 bases are TGTGCAGCAAGCGCGAAGCTCTCCTACCCACTGGGGGATCACTCTTTGACAGCACGACTCTTCTTT.